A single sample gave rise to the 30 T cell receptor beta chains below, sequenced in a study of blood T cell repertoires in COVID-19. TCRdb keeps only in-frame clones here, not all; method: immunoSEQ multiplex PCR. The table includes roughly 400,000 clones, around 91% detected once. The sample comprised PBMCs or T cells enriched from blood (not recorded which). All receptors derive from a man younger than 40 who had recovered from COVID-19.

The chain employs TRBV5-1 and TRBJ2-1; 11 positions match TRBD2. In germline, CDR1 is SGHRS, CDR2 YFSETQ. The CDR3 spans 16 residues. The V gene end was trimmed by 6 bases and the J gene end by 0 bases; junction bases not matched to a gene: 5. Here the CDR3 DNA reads TGCGCCAGCAAACTAGCGGGAGACCGCTCCTACAATGAGCAGTTCTTC. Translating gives CASKLAGDRSYNEQFF.

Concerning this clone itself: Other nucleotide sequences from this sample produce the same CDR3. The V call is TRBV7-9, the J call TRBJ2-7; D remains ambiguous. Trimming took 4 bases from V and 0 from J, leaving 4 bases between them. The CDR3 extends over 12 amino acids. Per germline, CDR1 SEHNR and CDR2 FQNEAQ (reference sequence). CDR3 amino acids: CASSSFSYEQYF. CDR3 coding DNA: TGTGCCAGCAGCTCCTTCTCCTACGAGCAGTACTTC.

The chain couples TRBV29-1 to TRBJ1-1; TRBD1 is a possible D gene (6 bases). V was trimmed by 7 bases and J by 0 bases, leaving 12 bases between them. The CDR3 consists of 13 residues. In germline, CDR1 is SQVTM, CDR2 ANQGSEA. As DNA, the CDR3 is TGCAGCGCCGGACAGTCTTTGAACACTGAAGCTTTCTTT. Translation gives CSAGQSLNTEAFF.

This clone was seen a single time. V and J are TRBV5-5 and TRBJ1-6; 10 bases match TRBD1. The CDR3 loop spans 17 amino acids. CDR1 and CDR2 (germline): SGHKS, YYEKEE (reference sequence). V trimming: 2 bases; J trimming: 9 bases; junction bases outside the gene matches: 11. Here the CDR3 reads CASSLGTGTGVSSPLHF. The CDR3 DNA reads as TGTGCCAGCAGCTTAGGAACCGGGACAGGGGTGTCTTCACCCCTCCACTTT.

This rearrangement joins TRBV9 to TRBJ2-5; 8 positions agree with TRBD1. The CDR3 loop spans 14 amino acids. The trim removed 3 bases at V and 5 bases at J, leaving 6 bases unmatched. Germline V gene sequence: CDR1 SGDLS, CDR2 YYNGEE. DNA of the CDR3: TGTGCCAGCAGCGGAGGACAGGGTTTGGAGACCCAGTACTTC. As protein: CASSGGQGLETQYF.

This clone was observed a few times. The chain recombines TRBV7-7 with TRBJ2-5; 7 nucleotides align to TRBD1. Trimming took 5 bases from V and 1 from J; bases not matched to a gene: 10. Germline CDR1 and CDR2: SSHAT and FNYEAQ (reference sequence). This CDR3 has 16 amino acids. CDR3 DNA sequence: TGTGCCAGCAGCATGCGACAGGGTGGAAGCCAAGAGACCCAGTACTTC. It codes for CASSMRQGGSQETQYF.

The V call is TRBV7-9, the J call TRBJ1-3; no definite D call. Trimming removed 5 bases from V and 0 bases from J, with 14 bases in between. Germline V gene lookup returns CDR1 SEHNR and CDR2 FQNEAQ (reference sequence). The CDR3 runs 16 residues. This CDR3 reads CASSPRSLSSGNTIYF. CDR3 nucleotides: TGTGCCAGCAGCCCCCGAAGCCTGAGCTCTGGAAACACCATATATTTT.

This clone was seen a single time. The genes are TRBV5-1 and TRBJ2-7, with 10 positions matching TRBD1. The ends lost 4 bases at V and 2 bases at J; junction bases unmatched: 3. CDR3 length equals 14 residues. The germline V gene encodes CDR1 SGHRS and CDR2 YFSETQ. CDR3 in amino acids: CASSGTGATYEQYF. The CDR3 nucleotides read TGCGCCAGCAGCGGGACAGGGGCGACCTACGAGCAGTACTTC.

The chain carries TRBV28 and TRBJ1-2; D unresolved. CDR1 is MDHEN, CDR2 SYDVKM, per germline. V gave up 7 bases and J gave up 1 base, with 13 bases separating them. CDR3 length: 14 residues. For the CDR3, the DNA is TGTGCCAGCAACTCCGGACTGATTAACTATGGCTACACCTTC. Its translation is CASNSGLINYGYTF.

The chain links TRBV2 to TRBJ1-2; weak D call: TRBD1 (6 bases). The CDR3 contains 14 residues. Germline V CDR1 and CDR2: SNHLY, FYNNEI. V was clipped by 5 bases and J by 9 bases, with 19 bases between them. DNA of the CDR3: TGTGCCAGCAGTATCCAACGGGACAATCTCCGCTACACCTTC. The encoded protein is CASSIQRDNLRYTF.

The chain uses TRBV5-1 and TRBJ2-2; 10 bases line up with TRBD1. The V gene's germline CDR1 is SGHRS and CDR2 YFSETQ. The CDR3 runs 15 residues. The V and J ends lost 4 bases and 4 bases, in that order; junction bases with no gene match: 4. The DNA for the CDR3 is TGCGCCAGCAGCCCGGGACAGGGGTCCACCGGGGAGCTGTTTTTT. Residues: CASSPGQGSTGELFF.

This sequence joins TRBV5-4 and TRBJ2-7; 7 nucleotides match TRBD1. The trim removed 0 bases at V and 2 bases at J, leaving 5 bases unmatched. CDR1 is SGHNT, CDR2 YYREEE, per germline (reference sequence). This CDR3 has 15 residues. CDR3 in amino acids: CASSLGDRFPYEQYF. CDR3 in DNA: TGTGCCAGCAGCTTGGGGGACAGATTCCCCTACGAGCAGTACTTC.

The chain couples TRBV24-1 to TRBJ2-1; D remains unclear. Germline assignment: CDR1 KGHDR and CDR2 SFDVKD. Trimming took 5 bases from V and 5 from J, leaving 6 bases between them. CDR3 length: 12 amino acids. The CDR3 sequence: CATSGRNNEQFF. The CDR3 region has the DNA TGTGCCACCAGTGGGCGGAACAATGAGCAGTTCTTC.

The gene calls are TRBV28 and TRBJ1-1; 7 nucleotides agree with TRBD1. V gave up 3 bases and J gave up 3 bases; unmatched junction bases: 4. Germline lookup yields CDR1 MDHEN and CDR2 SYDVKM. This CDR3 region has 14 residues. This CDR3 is CASSFRGRDTEAFF. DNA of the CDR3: TGTGCCAGCAGTTTTAGGGGGCGCGACACTGAAGCTTTCTTT.

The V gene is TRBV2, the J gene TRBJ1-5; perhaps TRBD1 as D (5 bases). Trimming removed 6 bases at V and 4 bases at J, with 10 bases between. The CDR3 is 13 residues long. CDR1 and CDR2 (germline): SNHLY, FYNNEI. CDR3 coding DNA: TGTGCCAGCAGAGGGGTGGGGAATCAGCCCCAGCATTTT. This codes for CASRGVGNQPQHF.

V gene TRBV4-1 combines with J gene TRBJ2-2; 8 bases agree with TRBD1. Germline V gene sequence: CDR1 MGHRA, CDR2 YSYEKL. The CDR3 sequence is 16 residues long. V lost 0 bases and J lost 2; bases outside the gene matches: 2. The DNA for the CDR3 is TGCGCCAGCAGCCAAGAACAGGGGGTTAACACCGGGGAGCTGTTTTTT. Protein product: CASSQEQGVNTGELFF.

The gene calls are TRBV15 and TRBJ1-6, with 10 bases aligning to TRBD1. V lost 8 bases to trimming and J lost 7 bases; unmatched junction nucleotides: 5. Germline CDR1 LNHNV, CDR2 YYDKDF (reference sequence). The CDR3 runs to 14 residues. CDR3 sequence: CATSWTGGNSPLHF. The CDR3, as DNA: TGTGCCACCTCTTGGACAGGGGGGAATTCACCCCTCCACTTT.

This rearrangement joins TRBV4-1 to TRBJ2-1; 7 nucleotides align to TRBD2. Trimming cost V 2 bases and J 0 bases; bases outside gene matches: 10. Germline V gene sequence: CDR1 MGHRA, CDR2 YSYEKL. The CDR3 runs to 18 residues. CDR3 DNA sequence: TGCGCCAGCAGCCAATCCCCCCTAGCGGATACCTCCTACAATGAGCAGTTCTTC. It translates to CASSQSPLADTSYNEQFF.

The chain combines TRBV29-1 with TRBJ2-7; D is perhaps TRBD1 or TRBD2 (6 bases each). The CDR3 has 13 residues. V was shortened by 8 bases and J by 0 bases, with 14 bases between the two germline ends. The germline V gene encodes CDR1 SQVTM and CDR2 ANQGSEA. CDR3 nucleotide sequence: TGCAGCACGGGGGCACCTGGCTCCTACGAGCAGTACTTC. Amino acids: CSTGAPGSYEQYF.

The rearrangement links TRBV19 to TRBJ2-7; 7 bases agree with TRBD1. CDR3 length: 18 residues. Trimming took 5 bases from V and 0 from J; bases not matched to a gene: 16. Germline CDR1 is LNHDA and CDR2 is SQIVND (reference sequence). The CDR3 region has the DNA TGTGCCAGTAGTGAAAGAGGGACAGCACCCCGAAGCTCCTACGAGCAGTACTTC. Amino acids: CASSERGTAPRSSYEQYF.

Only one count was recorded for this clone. The CDR3 DNA sequence: TGTGCCAGCAGCTCAGCGGGCGGGTTGACAGATACGCAGTATTTT. It codes for CASSSAGGLTDTQYF. The chain carries TRBV5-6 and TRBJ2-3, with D possibly TRBD2 on 6 matching bases. Germline CDR1 SGHDT, CDR2 YYEEEE. Trimming removed 3 bases at V and 3 bases at J, with 14 bases between. The CDR3 covers 15 residues.

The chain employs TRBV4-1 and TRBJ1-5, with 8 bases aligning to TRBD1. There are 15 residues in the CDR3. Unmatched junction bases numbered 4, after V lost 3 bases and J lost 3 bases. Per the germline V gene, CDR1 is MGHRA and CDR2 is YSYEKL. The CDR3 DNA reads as TGCGCCAGCAGCCATTTACAGGGGGACAATCAGCCCCAGCATTTT. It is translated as CASSHLQGDNQPQHF.

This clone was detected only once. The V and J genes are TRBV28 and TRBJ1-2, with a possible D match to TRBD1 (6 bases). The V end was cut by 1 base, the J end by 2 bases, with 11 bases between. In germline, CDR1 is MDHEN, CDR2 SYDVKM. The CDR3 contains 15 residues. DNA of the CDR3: TGTGCCAGCAGTTTATACCAGGGGCGGAACTATGGCTACACCTTC. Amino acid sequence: CASSLYQGRNYGYTF.

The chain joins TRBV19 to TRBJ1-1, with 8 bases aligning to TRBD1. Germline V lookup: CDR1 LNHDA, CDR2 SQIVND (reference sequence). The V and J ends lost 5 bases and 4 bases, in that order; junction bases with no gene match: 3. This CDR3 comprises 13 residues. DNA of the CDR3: TGTGCCAGTAGTGGCACAGGGGGCACTGAAGCTTTCTTT. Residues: CASSGTGGTEAFF.

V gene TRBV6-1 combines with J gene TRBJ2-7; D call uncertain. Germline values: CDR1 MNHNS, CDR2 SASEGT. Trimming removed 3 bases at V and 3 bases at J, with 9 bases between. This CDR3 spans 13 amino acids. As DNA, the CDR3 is TGTGCCAGCAGTGAGGGCAGATACTACGAGCAGTACTTC. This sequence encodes CASSEGRYYEQYF.

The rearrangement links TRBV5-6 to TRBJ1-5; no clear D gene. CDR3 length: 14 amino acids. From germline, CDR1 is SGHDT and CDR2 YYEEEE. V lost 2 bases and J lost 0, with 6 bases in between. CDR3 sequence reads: CASSFKYSNQPQHF. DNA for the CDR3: TGTGCCAGCAGCTTTAAATATAGCAATCAGCCCCAGCATTTT.

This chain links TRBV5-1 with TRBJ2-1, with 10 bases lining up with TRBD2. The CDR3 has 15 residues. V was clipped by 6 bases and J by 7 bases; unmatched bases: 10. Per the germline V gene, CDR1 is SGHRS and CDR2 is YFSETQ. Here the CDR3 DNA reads TGCGCCAGCACTCTAGCGGGAGCTGGGGGAAATGAGCAGTTCTTC. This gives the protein CASTLAGAGGNEQFF.

The CDR3 loop is CASFGGNSGLGSYEQYF. The CDR3 coding sequence is TGTGCCAGCTTCGGCGGAAACTCGGGACTGGGTTCCTACGAGCAGTACTTC. The J gene is TRBJ2-7, the V gene TRBV2, with a weak D call TRBD2 (6 bases). The germline gives CDR1 SNHLY, CDR2 FYNNEI. This CDR3 region has 17 residues. V lost 8 bases, J lost 1 base, and 24 bases lay in between.

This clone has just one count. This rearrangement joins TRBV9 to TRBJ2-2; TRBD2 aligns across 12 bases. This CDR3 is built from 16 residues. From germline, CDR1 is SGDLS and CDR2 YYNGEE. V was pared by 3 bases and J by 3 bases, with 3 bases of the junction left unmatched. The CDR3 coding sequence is TGTGCCAGCAGCGCCAGACTAGCGGGAGACACCGGGGAGCTGTTTTTT. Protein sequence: CASSARLAGDTGELFF.

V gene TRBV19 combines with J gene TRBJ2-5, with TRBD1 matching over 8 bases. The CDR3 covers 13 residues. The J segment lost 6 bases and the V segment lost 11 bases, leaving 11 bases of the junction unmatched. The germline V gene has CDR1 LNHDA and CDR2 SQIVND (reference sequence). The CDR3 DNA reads TGTGCCGCCGCCGTGGACAGGGAAAAGACCCAGTACTTC. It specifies CAAAVDREKTQYF.